A selection of T cell receptor beta chains follows, all from one sample in a study of blood T cell repertoires in COVID-19. Assay: immunoSEQ multiplex PCR; the TCRdb copy retains only in-frame clones and omits some. This table holds under 200,000 clones, roughly nine tenths found once. The sample consisted of peripheral blood. All receptors come from a man over 45 with acute or convalescent COVID-19. The CDR3 runs from the conserved cysteine through the conserved F or W. The order of the fields is clone size, D gene, V gene, J gene, CDR3 protein, CDR3 DNA. The D gene is left open where the match is weak. Only some rows state a clone size, as once, few, many or a class for expanded clones.

>.|TRBD1|TRBV2|TRBJ2-5
CASSPGTGPETQYF
TGTGCCAGCAGTCCCGGGACAGGGCCAGAGACCCAGTACTTC
>.|TRBD1|TRBV28|TRBJ1-6
CASSLEGALFHSPLHF
TGTGCCAGCAGTTTAGAGGGGGCTCTCTTTCATTCACCCCTCCACTTT
>.|TRBD1|TRBV5-1|TRBJ2-5
CASSSGQGTKTQYF
TGCGCCAGCAGCTCGGGACAGGGGACAAAGACCCAGTACTTC
>.|.|TRBV2|TRBJ2-1
CASRRDWENEQFF
TGTGCCAGCAGGAGGGACTGGGAGAATGAGCAGTTCTTC
>.|.|TRBV9|TRBJ2-2
CASSVVGSGELFF
TGTGCCAGCAGCGTAGTCGGGTCTGGGGAGCTGTTTTTT
>.|TRBD1|TRBV6-6|TRBJ1-1
CASTSGQFNTEAFF
TGTGCCAGCACCTCGGGACAGTTTAACACTGAAGCTTTCTTT
>.|.|TRBV5-1|TRBJ1-3
CASSLDSANSGNTIYF
TGCGCCAGCAGCTTGGACTCTGCAAACTCTGGAAACACCATATATTTT
>.|TRBD2|TRBV10-3|TRBJ2-2
CAISASGRNANTGELFF
TGTGCCATCAGCGCTAGCGGGAGGAACGCGAACACCGGGGAGCTGTTTTTT
>.|TRBD2|TRBV9|TRBJ2-1
CASSPQAGGPYNEQFF
TGTGCCAGCAGCCCACAAGCGGGGGGCCCCTACAATGAGCAGTTCTTC
>.|.|TRBV7-8|TRBJ2-2
CASSIPGGELFF
TGTGCCAGCAGCATCCCGGGCGGGGAGCTGTTTTTT
>.|TRBD2|TRBV13|TRBJ2-1
CASSLEGLAGGYNEQFF
TGTGCCAGCAGCTTAGAGGGACTAGCGGGAGGTTACAATGAGCAGTTCTTC
>.|TRBD1|TRBV6-2/TRBV6-3|TRBJ2-6
CASSPRDRVSGANVLTF
TGTGCCAGCAGCCCTCGGGACAGGGTCTCTGGGGCCAACGTCCTGACTTTC
>once|.|TRBV7-2|TRBJ2-7
CASSLQGYEQYF
TGTGCCAGCAGCTTACAGGGCTACGAGCAGTACTTC
>.|.|TRBV9|TRBJ2-7
CASSPAGQGGSYEQYF
TGTGCCAGCAGCCCCGCCGGGCAGGGGGGTTCCTACGAGCAGTACTTC
>once|TRBD2|TRBV7-3|TRBJ2-1
CASSRAGTNSYNEQFF
TGTGCCAGCAGCCGTGCCGGGACTAACTCCTACAATGAGCAGTTCTTC
>.|TRBD1|TRBV7-2|TRBJ2-7
CASSFLDRGNEQYF
TGTGCCAGCAGCTTTCTAGACAGGGGCAACGAGCAGTACTTC
>.|TRBD1|TRBV30|TRBJ1-3
CARRQGMSGNTIYF
TGTGCAAGAAGACAGGGGATGTCTGGAAACACCATATATTTT
>few|.|TRBV27|TRBJ1-1
CASRVSPRYQDTEAFF
TGTGCCAGCAGAGTTTCCCCGCGATATCAGGACACTGAAGCTTTCTTT
>once|TRBD1|TRBV7-9|TRBJ2-2
CASWGQGYFGELFF
TGTGCCAGCTGGGGACAGGGGTATTTCGGGGAGCTGTTTTTT
>.|TRBD1|TRBV11-3|TRBJ1-1
CASSLTGSKEAFF
TGTGCCAGCAGCCTGACAGGGTCGAAGGAAGCTTTCTTT
>.|.|TRBV7-2|TRBJ1-1
CASSLLRGALTSNTEAFF
TGTGCCAGCAGCTTACTTCGGGGGGCTCTAACCTCGAACACTGAAGCTTTCTTT
>.|TRBD1|TRBV4-2|TRBJ1-5
CASSQDNRGLNQPQHF
TGTGCCAGCAGCCAAGATAACAGGGGGCTCAATCAGCCCCAGCATTTT
>.|.|TRBV7-9|TRBJ2-4
CASSFAGTENIQYF
TGTGCCAGCAGCTTCGCAGGGACTGAAAACATTCAGTACTTC
>once|.|TRBV18|TRBJ1-1
CASSPDIGTEAFF
TGTGCCAGCTCACCTGACATAGGCACTGAAGCTTTCTTT
>.|TRBD1|TRBV30|TRBJ2-2
CAWIVGTANTGELFF
TGTGCCTGGATAGTGGGGACAGCGAACACCGGGGAGCTGTTTTTT
>.|TRBD1|TRBV9|TRBJ1-5
CASSGRQGDDQPQHF
TGTGCCAGCAGCGGACGACAGGGGGACGATCAGCCCCAGCATTTT
>.|.|TRBV19|TRBJ2-1
CASSIFPLPPFF
TGTGCCAGTAGTATATTTCCCCTCCCCCCGTTCTTC
>.|TRBD1|TRBV30|TRBJ2-7
CAWSRPDRETYEQYF
TGTGCCTGGAGCCGACCCGACAGGGAAACCTACGAGCAGTACTTC
>.|.|TRBV28|TRBJ1-3
CASSFKRSGNTIYF
TGTGCCAGCAGTTTCAAGCGATCTGGAAACACCATATATTTT
>once|TRBD1|TRBV24-1|TRBJ2-7
CATTRGGQGSYEQYF
TGTGCCACCACCCGGGGTGGACAGGGGTCCTACGAGCAGTACTTC
>.|TRBD1|TRBV10-3|TRBJ1-5
CAISQGQGSNQPQHF
TGTGCCATCAGTCAGGGACAGGGGAGCAATCAGCCCCAGCATTTT
>.|TRBD2|TRBV7-3|TRBJ2-2
CASSLTFGTSGRTTGELFF
TGTGCCAGCAGCCTAACCTTCGGGACTAGCGGACGAACCACCGGGGAGCTGTTTTTT
>.|TRBD1|TRBV6-5|TRBJ2-5
CASRGPGHSQETQYF
TGTGCAAGCAGGGGGCCGGGACATTCACAAGAGACCCAGTACTTC
>.|.|TRBV5-1|TRBJ2-1
CASSLVSNSYNEQFF
TGCGCCAGCAGCTTGGTGTCAAACTCCTACAATGAGCAGTTCTTC
>.|TRBD1|TRBV2|TRBJ2-7
CASSLTGTEGCF
TGTGCCAGCAGTCTAACCGGGACAGAAGGATGCTTC
>.|.|TRBV6-5|TRBJ1-1
CASSTGQNTEAFF
TGTGCCAGCAGTACCGGACAGAACACTGAAGCTTTCTTT
>.|TRBD2|TRBV6-5|TRBJ2-3
CASYLVSAGKDTQYF
TGTGCCAGCTATTTGGTATCAGCGGGGAAAGATACGCAGTATTTT
>.|TRBD1|TRBV4-2|TRBJ2-5
CASTQTGERETQYF
TGTGCCAGCACCCAGACAGGGGAACGAGAGACCCAGTACTTC
>.|TRBD1|TRBV15|TRBJ2-3
CATSRDIVTQGADTQYF
TGTGCCACCAGCAGAGATATAGTTACACAGGGGGCAGATACGCAGTATTTT
>.|.|TRBV2|TRBJ1-3
CASSSGSGNTIYF
TGTGCCAGCAGTTCGGGTTCTGGAAACACCATATATTTT
>.|.|TRBV19|TRBJ1-5
CASSTIPGGVLNQPQHF
TGTGCCAGTAGTACAATCCCCGGGGGGGTTCTCAATCAGCCCCAGCATTTT
>.|TRBD1|TRBV9|TRBJ2-1
CASSKLSGTGADNEQFF
TGTGCCAGCAGCAAACTTTCCGGGACAGGGGCAGACAATGAGCAGTTCTTC
>.|.|TRBV13|TRBJ2-5
CASSITPGETQYF
TGTGCCAGCAGCATCACTCCCGGAGAGACCCAGTACTTC
>.|TRBD1|TRBV27|TRBJ2-5
CASSAGAGQGETQYF
TGTGCCAGCAGTGCAGGTGCGGGACAGGGCGAGACCCAGTACTTC
>few|TRBD2|TRBV6-5|TRBJ2-5
CASRIGGVETQYF
TGTGCCAGCAGAATCGGGGGGGTGGAGACCCAGTACTTC
>.|.|TRBV5-5|TRBJ2-5
CASRWENGRETQYF
TGTGCCAGCAGGTGGGAGAACGGAAGAGAGACCCAGTACTTC
>few|.|TRBV30|TRBJ1-5
CAWSYDHGWPQHF
TGTGCCTGGAGTTATGACCACGGGTGGCCCCAGCATTTT
>few|.|TRBV10-3|TRBJ1-1
CAISSGSNQAFF
TGTGCCATCAGTTCGGGATCCAACCAAGCTTTCTTT
>.|.|TRBV5-1|TRBJ2-5
CASSLRTSQETQYF
TGCGCCAGCAGCTTAAGGACATCACAAGAGACCCAGTACTTC
>.|.|TRBV7-2|TRBJ1-4
CASSLGGRDEKLFF
TGTGCCAGCAGCTTAGGGGGGCGGGATGAAAAACTGTTTTTT
>.|.|TRBV5-1|TRBJ2-7
CASSLEGQTSYEQYF
TGCGCCAGCAGCTTGGAAGGACAGACATCCTACGAGCAGTACTTC
>once|.|TRBV5-1|TRBJ2-5
CASSLGGDQETQYF
TGCGCCAGCAGCTTGGGTGGAGATCAAGAGACCCAGTACTTC
>.|.|TRBV4-2|TRBJ1-1
CASSLTGQLNTEAFF
TGTGCCAGCAGCCTGACCGGACAGCTAAACACTGAAGCTTTCTTT